This is a list of T cell receptor beta chains from one sample in a study of T cell changes during pregnancy in multiple sclerosis. The repertoire was sequenced with immunoSEQ multiplex PCR; TCRdb's copy has only in-frame clones and lacks some. The sample shows tens of thousands of clones, roughly nine tenths of them seen only once. The starting material was CD4+ T cells from peripheral blood mononuclear cells, obtained after pregnancy. These receptors all stem from a female donor in good health, enrolled as a control in a pregnancy study. Each CDR3 is given without its conserved first and last residue.

TRBJ1-1	TRBV28	ASRTGANTEAF
TRBJ2-1	TRBV7-8	ASSRSGQFNEQF
TRBJ1-5	TRBV30	AWSGGFNQPQH
TRBJ2-1	TRBV15	ATSRDTPVASGRLSSYNEQF
TRBJ2-7	TRBV4-1	ASSQAGGSYEQY
TRBJ2-3	TRBV30	AWSVTRWTSGRRTDTQY
TRBJ2-7	TRBV5-6	ASSSDRGYEQY
TRBJ1-1	TRBV18	ASSINREGTEAF
TRBJ1-2	TRBV2	ASSVMVVEGYGYT
TRBJ2-3	TRBV6-1	ASSEAGQGTDTQY
TRBJ2-6	TRBV25-1	ASSEWGQNSGANVLT
TRBJ1-1	TRBV5-1	ASSPTGGGETEAF
TRBJ2-5	TRBV30	AWSEGLEETQY
TRBJ2-3	TRBV2	ASSQNGGAGTDTQY
TRBJ2-1	TRBV7-2	ASNRQTSGLYNEQF
TRBJ2-3	TRBV11-2	ASSLGLAGAGTDTQY
TRBJ2-3	TRBV15	ATSRDGVGTDTQY
TRBJ2-5	TRBV4-2	ASSQGTSGSPLGETQY
TRBJ1-6	TRBV30	AWRRQGNSPLH
TRBJ2-1	TRBV11-3	ASSLGEGREQF
TRBJ1-6	TRBV21-1	ASRGGQGHSPLH
TRBJ2-1	TRBV28	ASTTWASGSNNEQF
TRBJ2-7	TRBV5-1	ASTRGGQKSYEQY
TRBJ1-1	TRBV6-5	ASTRGADTEAF
TRBJ2-1	TRBV28	ASSSQLASPYNEQF